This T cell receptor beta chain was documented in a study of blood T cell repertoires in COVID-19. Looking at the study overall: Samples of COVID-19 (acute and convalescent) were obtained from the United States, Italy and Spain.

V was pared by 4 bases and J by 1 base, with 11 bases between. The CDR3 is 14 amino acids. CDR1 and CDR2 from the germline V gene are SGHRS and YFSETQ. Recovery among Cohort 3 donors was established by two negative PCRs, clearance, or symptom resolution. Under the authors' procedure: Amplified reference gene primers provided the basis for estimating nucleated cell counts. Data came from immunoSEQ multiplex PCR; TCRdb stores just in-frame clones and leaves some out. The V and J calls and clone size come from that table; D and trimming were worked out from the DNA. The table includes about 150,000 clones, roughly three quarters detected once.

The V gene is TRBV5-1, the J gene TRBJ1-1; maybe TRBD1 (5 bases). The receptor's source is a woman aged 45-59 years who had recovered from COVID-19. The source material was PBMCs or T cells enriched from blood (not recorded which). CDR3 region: CASSKTATNTEAFF. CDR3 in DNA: TGCGCCAGCAGCAAGACAGCGACGAACACTGAAGCTTTCTTT.